A single sample is the source of the 27 T cell receptor beta chains below, sequenced in a study of blood T cells in healthy people across ages. Alongside a J-beta primer mix, a sample-barcoded 5' primer served in a second PCR lasting about 7 to 11 cycles. TCRdb ran MiXCR on the 5' RACE reads and lists one entry per CDR3 protein. The sample lists about 1 million distinct CDR3 sequences; under 45% were seen once. The source material was blood. Receptor source: an older woman in good health.

This clonotype was observed a handful of times. At one boundary the junction diverges from the germline segment, which might be a read error. CDR3 amino acids: CASRLETDTQYF. CDR3 coding DNA: TGTGCCAGCAGATTAGAAACAGATACGCAGTATTTT. The rearrangement links TRBV12-3 or TRBV12-4 to TRBJ2-3; D ambiguous. CDR3 length: 12 residues.

This clonotype appeared a few times. The chain recombines TRBV7-2 with TRBJ2-5; the match to TRBD2 covers 7 bases. This CDR3 is 18 amino acids long. CDR1 is SGHTA, CDR2 FQGNSA, per germline. V lost 0 bases and J lost 2; bases outside the gene matches: 12. In nucleotides, the CDR3 is TGTGCCAGCAGCTTAGCTGCGGGAGTGGGTTCCGGACAAGAGACCCAGTACTTC. As protein: CASSLAAGVGSGQETQYF.

This chain links TRBV20-1 with TRBJ2-4; 13 nucleotides line up with TRBD2. TRBJ2-7 matches the DNA end more closely, so the J call is doubtful. Per germline, CDR1 DFQATT and CDR2 SNEGSKA (reference sequence). This CDR3 has 16 residues. The CDR3 DNA sequence: TGCAGTGCTAGAGATCGACTAGCGGGAGGCCTCTACGAGCAGTACTTC. Protein product: CSARDRLAGGLYEQYF.

Turning to this clonotype: At one of its ends the junction is not consistent with the germline gene, which may arise from a read error. V and J are TRBV14 and TRBJ1-4; D is possibly TRBD1 (6 bases). This CDR3 contains 15 residues. Germline CDR1 reads SGHDN; CDR2 reads FVKESK. The CDR3, as DNA: TGTGCCAGCAGCTATACAGGGTCGACTAGTGAAAAACTGTTTTTT. It translates to CASSYTGSTSEKLFF.

This clonotype turned up a few times. The rearrangement uses TRBV4-1 and TRBJ1-5, with D uncertain. Trimming pared 5 bases from V and 4 bases from J, leaving 15 bases between. CDR3 length: 15 amino acids. Germline assignment: CDR1 MGHRA and CDR2 YSYEKL. In DNA form, the CDR3 reads TGCGCCAGCAGCTCCCGACTGCAGGATAATCAGCCCCAGCATTTT. Encoded protein: CASSSRLQDNQPQHF.

This clonotype was found a few times. The V gene is TRBV5-1, the J gene TRBJ2-3; D is perhaps TRBD2 (6 bases). V was clipped by 1 base and J by 3 bases, with 15 bases between them. The CDR3 loop spans 16 amino acids. The germline V gene has CDR1 SGHRS and CDR2 YFSETQ. CDR3 sequence reads: CASSLLGRGATDTQYF. CDR3 bases: TGCGCCAGCAGCTTGTTAGGTCGCGGGGCGACAGATACGCAGTATTTT.

V and J are TRBV6-2 or TRBV6-3 and TRBJ2-7; D gene uncertain. CDR1 MNHEY and CDR2 SVGEGT come from the germline V gene. Deletions cut 10 bases from V and 3 bases from J, with 25 bases between. The CDR3 has 16 residues. CDR3 DNA: TGTGCCATCCCCCCGGCCCCCGAGGACGGCAACTACGAGCAGTACTTC. Amino acids: CAIPPAPEDGNYEQYF.

This clonotype has just a few counts. V is TRBV5-1 and J is TRBJ1-4; 7 bases map to TRBD1. The CDR3 runs 14 residues. J was trimmed by 4 bases and V by 3 bases; bases with no gene match: 3. Germline CDR1 and CDR2: SGHRS and YFSETQ. DNA for the CDR3: TGCGCCAGCAGCTACCAGGGGGATAATGAAAAACTGTTTTTT. As protein: CASSYQGDNEKLFF.

The chain carries TRBV10-3 and TRBJ2-4; D is possibly TRBD1 or TRBD2 (5 bases each). V lost 5 bases and J 0 bases, leaving 20 bases between the germline ends. CDR1 is ENHRY and CDR2 is SYGVKD in the germline V gene. The CDR3 sequence is 18 residues long. The CDR3 here is CAISQPQVGPLAKNIQYF. In DNA, the CDR3 is TGTGCCATCAGTCAACCCCAGGTGGGACCCCTAGCCAAAAACATTCAGTACTTC.

This clonotype was counted a few times. This chain links TRBV9 with TRBJ2-3; 9 nucleotides match TRBD2. The CDR3 is 19 residues long. Trimming removed 2 bases from V and 4 bases from J; junction bases left unmatched: 17. Germline-derived CDR1 and CDR2 are SGDLS and YYNGEE. The CDR3, as DNA: TGTGCCAGCAGCGTGGAGTTGTACCGCGGGAGGGCAGGCGCAGATACGCAGTATTTT. It yields the protein CASSVELYRGRAGADTQYF.

This clonotype has ten or more counts. This chain uses TRBV6-5 with TRBJ2-7; 7 nucleotides agree with TRBD2. CDR1 is MNHEY and CDR2 is SVGAGI in the germline V gene. The CDR3 totals 11 residues. The CDR3 region has the DNA TGTGTCGTAGCGGGTCTCTACGAGCAGTACTTC. It is translated as CVVAGLYEQYF.

This clonotype has just a few counts. The chain employs TRBV6-6 and TRBJ1-4; D not resolved. Trimming cost V 6 bases and J 4 bases, with 12 bases left between them. CDR3 size: 14 residues. Per the germline V gene, CDR1 is MNHNY and CDR2 is SVGAGI (reference sequence). The CDR3 loop is CASSSTKLNEKLFF. CDR3 DNA sequence: TGTGCCAGCAGCTCTACCAAGCTTAATGAAAAACTGTTTTTT.

The rearrangement links TRBV7-2 to TRBJ2-3, with a weak D call TRBD2 (5 bases). Trimming shortened V by 5 bases and J by 4 bases, and 10 bases separated the two germline ends. Germline-derived CDR1 and CDR2 are SGHTA and FQGNSA. This CDR3 comprises 13 residues. The CDR3 DNA follows: TGTGCCAGCAGCCAACTAGATTCAGATACGCAGTATTTT. Its translation is CASSQLDSDTQYF.

The gene calls are TRBV7-8 and TRBJ2-4; D is uncertain. There are 15 residues in the CDR3. Trimming took off 5 bases at V and 7 bases at J, with 18 bases between the two ends. From germline, CDR1 is SGHVS and CDR2 FQNEAQ. DNA of the CDR3: TGTGCCAGCAGCCGTACTCCACCCGAAGCGAACATTCAGTACTTC. It translates to CASSRTPPEANIQYF.

This clonotype was found once. One junction end disagrees with the germline gene, perhaps due to a read error. The V and J genes are TRBV12-3 or TRBV12-4 and TRBJ2-7, with a weak D call TRBD1 (6 bases). The CDR3 is 13 residues long. CDR3 DNA sequence: TGTGTCAGCAGTTTACTCGGCAGGGGAACCCAGTACTTC. This codes for CVSSLLGRGTQYF.

This clonotype has more than one count but fewer than ten. V and J are TRBV7-2 and TRBJ2-4, with D hard to call. Germline V CDR1 and CDR2: SGHTA, FQGNSA. V lost 5 bases and J lost 10, with 12 bases in between. The CDR3 covers 12 residues. Written as DNA, the CDR3 is TGTGCCAGCAGCCCGCAAGGAAGAATTCAGTACTTC. It codes for CASSPQGRIQYF.

This clonotype showed up just a few times. The chain is built from TRBV18 and TRBJ2-3; D gene unclear. The CDR3 runs 16 residues. V was cut by 3 bases and J by 0 bases, with 13 bases left in between. Looked up from germline, CDR1 is KGHSH and CDR2 is LQKENI. The CDR3 protein is CASSPTQRGSTDTQYF. In DNA form, the CDR3 reads TGTGCCAGCTCACCTACCCAGCGAGGAAGCACAGATACGCAGTATTTT.

This clonotype was seen more than once but under ten times. At one end the junction does not follow the germline gene, possibly because of a read error. The genes are TRBV29-1 and TRBJ2-7; D ambiguous. The germline gives CDR1 SQVTM, CDR2 ANQGSEA. This CDR3 is built from 14 residues. CDR3: CSVEVPGADYEQYF. For the CDR3, the DNA is TGCAGCGTCGAAGTCCCTGGCGCCGACTACGAGCAGTACTTC.

This clonotype was counted many times. The chain joins TRBV27 to TRBJ2-1; TRBD2 matches at 7 bases. Looked up from germline, CDR1 is MNHEY and CDR2 is SMNVEV (reference sequence). CDR3 length: 15 amino acids. Unmatched junction bases numbered 5, after V lost 3 bases and J lost 3 bases. CDR3 residues: CASSFLGGSYNEQFF. The CDR3 DNA is TGTGCCAGCAGTTTTCTCGGGGGGAGCTACAATGAGCAGTTCTTC.

V and J are TRBV9 and TRBJ1-5, with 7 bases identical to TRBD1. The CDR3 sequence is 15 residues long. Germline assignment: CDR1 SGDLS and CDR2 YYNGEE. The V segment lost 0 bases and the J segment 6 bases; nucleotides outside the gene matches: 6. This CDR3 reads CASSVEGEGAQPQHF. The CDR3 DNA is TGTGCCAGCAGCGTAGAGGGGGAGGGGGCTCAGCCCCAGCATTTT.

The genes are TRBV27 and TRBJ2-1, with TRBD2 identical over 10 bases. Germline-derived CDR1 and CDR2 are MNHEY and SMNVEV (reference sequence). This CDR3 comprises 15 residues. V shed 5 bases, J shed 9 bases, and the junction held 10 bases outside the gene matches. The CDR3 sequence is CASSPLAGAILEQFF. Written as DNA, the CDR3 is TGTGCCAGCAGTCCTCTAGCGGGAGCGATACTTGAGCAGTTCTTC.

This rearrangement joins TRBV11-2 to TRBJ2-4, with 8 bases lining up with TRBD2. J lost 13 bases, V lost 1 base, and 12 bases had no gene match. CDR1 and CDR2 (germline): SGHAT, FQNNGV. The CDR3 is 15 amino acids. CDR3 sequence reads: CASSLGGRYRDEQYF. The CDR3 nucleotides read TGTGCCAGCAGCTTAGGCGGGAGGTATAGAGATGAGCAGTACTTC.

The V gene is TRBV6-5, the J gene TRBJ2-7, with TRBD1 matching 9 bases. Germline V gives CDR1 MNHEY, CDR2 SVGAGI. V lost 6 bases and J lost 4; bases outside the gene matches: 7. This CDR3 contains 14 residues. CDR3 nucleotides: TGTGCCAGCAGGATCGGACAGGGGACGTACGAGCAGTACTTC. Protein: CASRIGQGTYEQYF.

There are a few counts of this clonotype. The V call is TRBV15, the J call TRBJ2-1; TRBD1 agrees at 10 bases. The V and J ends lost 9 bases and 4 bases, in that order; junction bases with no gene match: 12. The germline gives CDR1 LNHNV, CDR2 YYDKDF (reference sequence). The CDR3 is made up of 16 amino acids. The CDR3 DNA reads TGTGCCACTCAACCGCCGGGACAGGGGATGTACAATGAGCAGTTCTTC. Translation gives CATQPPGQGMYNEQFF.

The chain has TRBV20-1 and TRBJ1-2, with unresolved D. The CDR3 spans 10 residues. The V and J ends lost 5 bases and 5 bases respectively, with 6 bases between them. Germline V gives CDR1 DFQATT, CDR2 SNEGSKA (reference sequence). This CDR3 reads CSAPIYGYTF. CDR3 DNA: TGCAGTGCTCCTATATATGGCTACACCTTC.

This clonotype was recorded a few times. This chain joins TRBV28 and TRBJ2-7, with 10 bases that match TRBD2. CDR3 length: 17 residues. Unmatched junction bases numbered 10, after V lost 4 bases and J lost 1 base. Germline-derived CDR1 and CDR2 are MDHEN and SYDVKM. DNA of the CDR3: TGTGCCAGCAGTTCTTCCCAACTAGCGGGAACATCCTACGAGCAGTACTTC. Amino acid sequence: CASSSSQLAGTSYEQYF.

This rearrangement joins TRBV5-1 to TRBJ1-1; D may be TRBD1 (6 bases). Looked up from germline, CDR1 is SGHRS and CDR2 is YFSETQ. This CDR3 has 16 amino acids. V was pared by 5 bases and J by 0 bases, with 17 bases between. The chain's CDR3 is CASSLGGAGVNTEAFF. In nucleotides, the CDR3 is TGCGCCAGCAGTCTGGGGGGGGCCGGAGTGAACACTGAAGCTTTCTTT. The whole variable domain, filled in from reference TRBV5-1 and TRBJ1-1, reads KAGVTQTPRYLIKTRGQQVTLSCSPISGHRSVSWYQQTPGQGLQFLFEYFSETQRNKGNFPGRFSGRQFSNSRSEMNVSTLELGDSALYLCASSLGGAGVNTEAFFGQGTRLTVV.